The 21 T cell receptor beta chains listed next were all sequenced from one sample in a study of shared clonotypes between healthy human individuals. Naive CD8 cells lacked CD45RO and underwent positive selection for CCR7, leaving out terminally differentiated effector memory CD45RA+ cells. Generated by immunoSEQ multiplex PCR, the TCRdb table keeps only in-frame clones and is missing some. The sample includes about 580,000 clones, 98% of them seen just once. Sequencing used naive CD8+ T cells sorted from blood. Receptors were obtained from a man younger than 45 in good health.

The chain couples TRBV7-6 to TRBJ1-1; possible D gene TRBD1, 5 bases. Trimming removed 1 base from V and 8 bases from J, with 11 bases in between. In germline, CDR1 is SGHVS, CDR2 FNYEAQ. There are 13 residues in the CDR3. CDR3 bases: TGTGCCAGCAGCTTAGAAGCCGGGGCAGAAGCTTTCTTT. This codes for CASSLEAGAEAFF.

This chain uses TRBV5-4 with TRBJ2-7; the match to TRBD1 covers 8 bases. Germline V gene sequence: CDR1 SGHNT, CDR2 YYREEE (reference sequence). The CDR3 has 15 amino acids. Germline trimming cut 4 bases from V and 6 bases from J; bases unmatched to any gene: 12. The CDR3 nucleotides are TGTGCCAGCAGCAAATATGGACAGGGTAAGGGCGAGCAGTACTTC. This gives the protein CASSKYGQGKGEQYF.

This chain connects TRBV10-3 to TRBJ1-2; 8 bases fit TRBD1. Germline V gives CDR1 ENHRY, CDR2 SYGVKD. The V segment lost 7 bases and the J segment 4 bases; nucleotides outside the gene matches: 8. The CDR3 runs to 14 residues. The CDR3 region is CAIMGTGVRYGYTF. The CDR3 nucleotides are TGTGCCATCATGGGGACAGGAGTTCGCTATGGCTACACCTTC.

The chain couples TRBV7-9 to TRBJ1-1; D uncertain. The CDR3 extends over 16 amino acids. V was cut by 5 bases and J by 3 bases, with 19 bases left in between. Germline CDR1 SEHNR, CDR2 FQNEAQ (reference sequence). CDR3 amino acids: CASSRRTDPEHTEAFF. The DNA of the CDR3 is TGTGCCAGCAGCCGTCGGACGGACCCTGAGCACACTGAAGCTTTCTTT. Variable domain in full (rest from reference TRBV7-9 and TRBJ1-1): DTGVSQNPRHKITKRGQNVTFRCDPISEHNRLYWYRQTLGQGPEFLTYFQNEAQLEKSRLLSDRFSAERPKGSFSTLEIQRTEQGDSAMYLCASSRRTDPEHTEAFFGQGTRLTVV.

The chain employs TRBV27 and TRBJ2-7; D is undetermined. In germline, CDR1 is MNHEY, CDR2 SMNVEV (reference sequence). The V and J ends lost 2 bases and 4 bases respectively, with 9 bases between them. The CDR3 spans 13 residues. In DNA form, the CDR3 reads TGTGCCAGCAGTTTAGGATCGAGATACGAGCAGTACTTC. Translation gives CASSLGSRYEQYF.

The V and J genes are TRBV4-1 and TRBJ1-1; D perhaps matches TRBD1 (5 bases). Germline lookup yields CDR1 MGHRA and CDR2 YSYEKL. The CDR3 sequence is 14 residues long. V gave up 4 bases and J gave up 1 base, with 10 bases separating them. The CDR3 protein is CASSPNTGNTEAFF. The CDR3 nucleotides are TGCGCCAGCAGCCCGAACACAGGGAACACTGAAGCTTTCTTT.

V gene TRBV2 combines with J gene TRBJ2-5, with no clear D. The ends were cut back, 6 bases at V and 1 base at J, with 9 bases in the middle. The CDR3 totals 13 residues. Germline V gene data show CDR1 as SNHLY and CDR2 as FYNNEI. CDR3 DNA: TGTGCCAGCAGGCAGTGGGTCCAAGAGACCCAGTACTTC. Encoded protein: CASRQWVQETQYF.

This chain links TRBV4-1 with TRBJ1-1; 7 positions match TRBD1. Germline V gene data show CDR1 as MGHRA and CDR2 as YSYEKL. CDR3 size: 14 residues. Trimming cost V 4 bases and J 4 bases; bases outside gene matches: 6. The CDR3 coding sequence is TGCGCCAGCAGCCCGATTGACAGGGCCACTGAAGCTTTCTTT. This gives the protein CASSPIDRATEAFF.

The V and J genes are TRBV5-8 and TRBJ1-1; the match to TRBD1 covers 8 bases. There are 13 residues in the CDR3. CDR1 is SGHTS, CDR2 YDEGEE, per germline. J gave up 3 bases and V 4 bases, and 2 bases lay outside the gene matches. This CDR3 is CASSQDRDTEAFF. The CDR3 DNA is TGTGCCAGCAGCCAGGACAGGGACACTGAAGCTTTCTTT.

This clone was seen a single time. The chain links TRBV5-4 to TRBJ2-1; 10 nucleotides align to TRBD1. V was pared by 4 bases and J by 7 bases, with 5 bases of the junction left unmatched. CDR1 and CDR2 from the germline V gene are SGHNT and YYREEE (reference sequence). The CDR3 consists of 14 residues. This CDR3 reads CASSHSDRGNEQFF. The CDR3 region has the DNA TGTGCCAGCAGCCACTCGGACAGGGGGAATGAGCAGTTCTTC.

This clone was seen once. The chain has TRBV29-1 and TRBJ2-4, with D perhaps TRBD1 (5 bases). This CDR3 spans 13 amino acids. The V gene's germline CDR1 is SQVTM and CDR2 ANQGSEA. The germline V and J ends were trimmed by 1 base and 2 bases, with 6 bases remaining between them. CDR3 residues: CSVEAGSKNIQYF. The CDR3 nucleotides read TGCAGCGTTGAAGCAGGGTCCAAAAACATTCAGTACTTC.

V usage is TRBV11-2 and J usage is TRBJ2-3, with 12 bases identical to TRBD2. The CDR3 loop spans 18 amino acids. Per the germline V gene, CDR1 is SGHAT and CDR2 is FQNNGV. Unmatched junction bases numbered 7, after V lost 2 bases and J lost 1 base. The CDR3 is CASSLRLAGEWGTDTQYF. Here the CDR3 DNA reads TGTGCCAGCAGCTTAAGACTAGCGGGAGAGTGGGGCACAGATACGCAGTATTTT.

The rearrangement uses TRBV5-1 and TRBJ1-5; the D is unclear. The CDR3 has 15 residues. V lost 4 bases and J lost 0, with 11 bases in between. Germline assignment: CDR1 SGHRS and CDR2 YFSETQ. The CDR3 is CASSPGPYSNQPQHF. The DNA of the CDR3 is TGCGCCAGCAGCCCCGGCCCGTATAGCAATCAGCCCCAGCATTTT.

With regard to this clone: At the DNA level, this CDR3 is encoded by other sequences in the same sample as well. The chain recombines TRBV27 with TRBJ1-1; no definite D call. The germline gives CDR1 MNHEY, CDR2 SMNVEV (reference sequence). CDR3 length: 13 amino acids. Trimming cost V 3 bases and J 2 bases, with 7 bases left between them. CDR3 in DNA: TGTGCCAGCAGTTTGGTCGTAAACACTGAAGCTTTCTTT. This sequence encodes CASSLVVNTEAFF.

The rearrangement joins TRBV7-6 to TRBJ2-1; 11 bases are a match to TRBD2. The J segment lost 0 bases and the V segment lost 8 bases, leaving 9 bases of the junction unmatched. Germline V gives CDR1 SGHVS, CDR2 FNYEAQ. The CDR3 is 17 residues long. The CDR3 DNA follows: TGTGCCAGCGGTTCTACTACTAGCGGGGGCTCCTACAATGAGCAGTTCTTC. Protein product: CASGSTTSGGSYNEQFF.

The rearrangement links TRBV28 to TRBJ2-2; TRBD1 is a possible D gene (7 bases). Germline V gives CDR1 MDHEN, CDR2 SYDVKM. The CDR3 loop spans 15 amino acids. Trimming removed 2 bases at V and 6 bases at J, with 13 bases between. The CDR3 DNA reads as TGTGCCAGCAGTTTACGGCAGGGGGGTTCCGGGGAGCTGTTTTTT. Translation: CASSLRQGGSGELFF.

CDR3 loop: CASTAEDTYEQYF. CDR3 coding DNA: TGTGCCAGTACAGCGGAAGATACCTACGAGCAGTACTTC. The J gene is TRBJ2-7, the V gene TRBV19; a weak D match, TRBD2 (5 bases). There are 13 residues in the CDR3. V dropped 7 bases and J dropped 2 bases, with 12 bases sitting between them. In germline, CDR1 is LNHDA, CDR2 SQIVND (reference sequence). Full variable domain (remainder filled in from reference TRBV19 and TRBJ2-7): DGGITQSPKYLFRKEGQNVTLSCEQNLNHDAMYWYRQDPGQGLRLIYYSQIVNDFQKGDIAEGYSVSREKKESFPLTVTSAQKNPTAFYLCASTAEDTYEQYFGPGTRLTVT.

The chain links TRBV29-1 to TRBJ2-1; TRBD2 is a possible D gene (5 bases). The V and J ends lost 4 bases and 8 bases respectively, with 18 bases between them. Per the germline V gene, CDR1 is SQVTM and CDR2 is ANQGSEA. The CDR3 sequence is 14 residues long. The CDR3 coding sequence is TGCAGCGTTGGTTCAACTAGGGCTAGAGATGAGCAGTTCTTC. As protein: CSVGSTRARDEQFF.

The V and J genes are TRBV7-9 and TRBJ1-3; 8 nucleotides match TRBD1. The germline gives CDR1 SEHNR, CDR2 FQNEAQ (reference sequence). The junction had 5 bases not matched to a gene; V was cut back by 6 bases and J by 1 base. There are 15 residues in the CDR3. The CDR3 here is CASRPDRGSGNTIYF. The CDR3, as DNA: TGTGCCAGCAGGCCAGACAGGGGTTCTGGAAACACCATATATTTT.

This chain connects TRBV6-5 to TRBJ2-5; D is unresolved. The CDR3 is made up of 14 amino acids. V lost 3 bases and J 5 bases, leaving 13 bases between the germline ends. CDR1 MNHEY and CDR2 SVGAGI come from the germline V gene. The CDR3 region is CASSYGDSQETQYF. The CDR3 DNA reads as TGTGCCAGCAGTTATGGTGACTCGCAGGAGACCCAGTACTTC.

On this clone itself: One end of the junction does not line up with germline, which may come from a read error. The chain has TRBV7-7 and TRBJ2-5; D is unclear. The germline gives CDR1 SSHAT, CDR2 FNYEAQ (reference sequence). The CDR3 has 14 residues. The CDR3 nucleotides read TGTGCTAGCAGCTTAGGCGATGGCCAAGAGACCCAGTACTTC. Protein: CASSLGDGQETQYF.